The 7 T cell receptor beta chains presented below share a single source sample, sequenced in a study of shared clonotypes between healthy human individuals. Method: immunoSEQ multiplex PCR; TCRdb's copy keeps in-frame clones and lacks some. Of fewer than 500,000 clones in the sample, about 75% are singletons; the top ten hold around an eighth. The material sequenced was PBMCs. All receptors derive from a woman aged 40 to 50 in good health. Some clones in this sample may be carry-over from other donors' samples.

V is TRBV11-2 and J is TRBJ2-2, with D perhaps TRBD2 (6 bases). Trimming took off 6 bases at V and 1 base at J, with 15 bases between the two ends. The CDR3 loop spans 16 amino acids. Per the germline V gene, CDR1 is SGHAT and CDR2 is FQNNGV. CDR3 protein: CASRWGPAGNTGELFF. In DNA form, the CDR3 reads TGTGCCAGCAGGTGGGGACCAGCGGGGAACACCGGGGAGCTGTTTTTT.

The CDR3 nucleotides are TGTGCCAGCTCCCCGGGACAGGGGGGGTCCTACGAGCAGTACTTC. Translated, it gives CASSPGQGGSYEQYF. This chain uses TRBV18 with TRBJ2-5; 11 nucleotides agree with TRBD1. The J call may be mistaken, given a closer DNA end match to TRBJ2-7. The CDR3 spans 15 residues. Per the germline V gene, CDR1 is KGHSH and CDR2 is LQKENI.

In its sample, this clone was seen a few times. The DNA of the CDR3 is TGTGCCAGTAGTATAGCGCCAGCTGAAAAACTGTTTTTT. Translating gives CASSIAPAEKLFF. This sequence joins TRBV19 and TRBJ1-4; D ambiguous. CDR3 length equals 13 residues. V shed 1 base and J shed 7 bases, with 7 bases lying between them. Germline CDR1 and CDR2: LNHDA and SQIVND (reference sequence). Variable domain in full (rest from reference TRBV19 and TRBJ1-4): DGGITQSPKYLFRKEGQNVTLSCEQNLNHDAMYWYRQDPGQGLRLIYYSQIVNDFQKGDIAEGYSVSREKKESFPLTVTSAQKNPTAFYLCASSIAPAEKLFFGSGTQLSVL.

V is TRBV30 and J is TRBJ2-5; 14 bases match TRBD2. The J call may be mistaken, given a closer DNA end match to TRBJ2-7. Per the germline V gene, CDR1 is GTSNPN and CDR2 is SVGIG (reference sequence). CDR3 length: 16 amino acids. The CDR3 protein is CAARQEGTSGSYEQYF. CDR3 DNA sequence: TGTGCCGCAAGACAGGAGGGGACTAGCGGGAGTTACGAGCAGTACTTC.

As to this clone: Other nucleotide sequences in the sample specify the same CDR3. The genes are TRBV27 and TRBJ2-7; D remains unclear. This CDR3 region has 11 residues. V was shortened by 4 bases and J by 2 bases, with 3 bases between the two germline ends. CDR1 and CDR2 (germline): MNHEY, SMNVEV (reference sequence). The CDR3 region is CASSSAYEQYF. As DNA, the CDR3 is TGTGCCAGCAGTTCCGCCTACGAGCAGTACTTC.

This chain joins TRBV4-2 and TRBJ2-3; D remains unclear. V was shortened by 8 bases and J by 0 bases, with 12 bases between the two germline ends. CDR3 length: 14 amino acids. CDR1 and CDR2 (germline): LGHNA, YNFKEQ. This CDR3 is CASCEARSTDTQYF. The DNA of the CDR3 is TGTGCCAGCTGTGAGGCCCGCAGCACAGATACGCAGTATTTT.

As DNA, the CDR3 is TGTGCCAGCAGCTTAGAGCCCCAGGGATATGAGCAGTTCTTC. Translation: CASSLEPQGYEQFF. This chain links TRBV7-7 with TRBJ2-1, with a possible D match to TRBD1 (5 bases). Trimming took 1 base from V and 8 from J, leaving 12 bases between them. This CDR3 spans 14 amino acids. Germline CDR1 and CDR2: SSHAT and FNYEAQ (reference sequence).